The entry that follows covers one TCR beta chain sequence. Antigen unknown. This sample is part of a study of cytomegalovirus exposure and HLA in healthy donors. Findings and caveats of the study: Later analysis demonstrated an association between a missense DCLRE1C variant and TCR beta V- and J-gene trimming. Serostatus for CMV was the only available immune exposure information. The study designated 150 or so TCR beta chains cytomegalovirus-associated. Highest at DRB1 and lowest at HLA-C, TCR association rates differed among HLA loci in a later analysis.

60 Vbeta and 13 Jbeta primers were used in PCR. Sequencing used immunoSEQ multiplex PCR; TCRdb keeps in-frame clones, though not all of them. The sample holds roughly 130,000 clones, roughly 74% seen once. The V end lost 4 bases, the J end lost 7 bases, and 5 bases lay between the germline ends. CDR1 is LNHDA and CDR2 is SQIVND in the germline V gene (reference sequence). There are 12 residues in the CDR3. Sequencing was done on a sample of PBMCs. The chain links TRBV19 to TRBJ1-6, with a possible D match to TRBD1 (5 bases). This receptor was obtained from a woman in her forties or fifties in good health and CMV-seropositive. The CDR3 sequence: CASSNRNSPLHF. In nucleotides, the CDR3 is TGTGCCAGTAGTAACAGGAATTCACCCCTCCACTTT.